Listed below are T cell receptor beta chains from one sample, sequenced in a study of blood T cells in healthy people across ages. TCRdb used MiXCR to reprocess the 5' RACE reads, holding one entry per CDR3 protein. Among 800,000 to 950,000 distinct CDR3 sequences listed, around 48% were seen once. Sequenced: blood. These receptors were taken from a man aged 25 to 40 in good health. Each CDR3 is given without its conserved first and last residue.

V gene	CDR3 length	J gene	CDR3 protein
TRBV9	13	TRBJ2-7	ASSSGTTSRDEQY
TRBV7-2	17	TRBJ2-3	ASSLAGLSGGRGTDTQY
TRBV12-3/TRBV12-4	12	TRBJ2-1	ASSFWGSNNEQF
TRBV27	12	.	ASSFRGSLYEQY
TRBV10-3	14	.	AISGGGGSSYNEQY
TRBV28	13	TRBJ1-1	ASSLLGGRASEAF
TRBV7-9	12	TRBJ2-1	ASSLGGPGNEQF
TRBV10-3	13	TRBJ2-3	AISESIAGTDTQY
TRBV28	12	TRBJ2-7	AGSATGFSYEQY
TRBV12-3/TRBV12-4	11	TRBJ1-6	ASSSWGPGGVH
TRBV12-3/TRBV12-4	15	TRBJ2-2	ASSFSFAGTHTGELF
TRBV5-1	14	TRBJ2-7	ASSLGRTGGNYEQY
TRBV7-9	10	TRBJ2-3	ASSHPVNTQY
TRBV11-2	11	TRBJ2-1	ASLISGEDEQF
TRBV3-1	14	TRBJ2-3	ASSPLGRGGFGTQY
TRBV29-1	12	TRBJ1-2	SVGGQGAGYGYT
TRBV20-1	12	TRBJ2-3	SALTGWRTDTQY
TRBV29-1	10	TRBJ1-1	SVVQGATEAF
TRBV29-1	13	TRBJ1-1	SVEGPQGRNTEAF
TRBV4-3	15	TRBJ2-7	ASSQALSGGLGNEQY
TRBV27	14	TRBJ2-3	ASPTKLTGLGDTQY
TRBV7-9	12	TRBJ2-7	ASSFLGGPLEQY
TRBV7-2	16	TRBJ2-5	ASSLAWTSGGRQETQY
TRBV6-5	12	TRBJ1-1	ASSSPGTGTEAF
TRBV7-2	15	TRBJ2-7	ASSFPSGGSLSYEQY
TRBV7-2	11	TRBJ2-1	ASSTRTGNEQF
TRBV5-1	14	TRBJ2-1	ASSLAGGADYNEQF
TRBV6-6	12	TRBJ2-7	ASIFGSSFDEQY
TRBV29-1	10	TRBJ2-7	SVRDDSYEQY
TRBV5-1	15	TRBJ2-7	ASSYSGSPGQGTEQY
TRBV7-2	12	.	ASSPGLTGETQY
TRBV6-2/TRBV6-3	18	TRBJ2-5	ASSYSIPGGSGSYQETQY
TRBV27	13	TRBJ2-1	ASSLRQGGNNEQF
TRBV7-2	12	.	ASSLGLQGSEQY
TRBV6-2/TRBV6-3	13	TRBJ2-1	ASRTYGGGYNEQF
TRBV4-3	12	TRBJ2-7	ASSQDFGIYEQY
TRBV27	14	TRBJ2-3	ASSFLQGLGTDTQY
TRBV7-2	12	TRBJ2-1	ASSGTGRWNEQF
TRBV30	11	TRBJ2-1	AWDTGAYNEQF
TRBV6-5	12	TRBJ1-2	ASTQTDRWHGYT
TRBV7-2	12	TRBJ1-1	ASSWNFMNTEAF
TRBV29-1	13	TRBJ1-2	SVVSGTGGPYGYT
TRBV6-1	13	TRBJ1-5	ASSEAARAIQPQH
TRBV7-9	10	TRBJ2-1	ASSDRGDEQF
TRBV5-1	13	TRBJ2-7	ASSRDRISSYEQY
TRBV18	13	TRBJ2-1	ASSPSQETYNEQF
TRBV29-1	13	TRBJ2-2	SAEGVLAGTGELF